These T cell receptor beta chains were read from a single sample in a study of tumor-infiltrating lymphocytes in localized non-small cell lung cancer. TCRdb keeps only in-frame clones here, not all; method: immunoSEQ multiplex PCR. The sample includes fewer than 20,000 clones, around 84% of them seen just once. Sample: uninvolved lung tissue not adjacent to the tumor. These receptors were collected from a human donor with non-small cell lung cancer. Each CDR3 is given with its conserved first and last residue. D genes are given only for firm matches. Clone sizes are given selectively: once, few, many, or a class where the clone is expanded.

d_call j_call v_call clone_size cdr3_nt cdr3_aa
- TRBJ1-2 TRBV5-1 - TGCGCCAGCAGCTTAGACGAAACTTACGGCTACACCTTC CASSLDETYGYTF
- TRBJ2-1 TRBV6-4 - TGTGCCAGCAGTAAACAGAGTTCCAATGAGCAGTTCTTC CASSKQSSNEQFF
- TRBJ2-3 TRBV9 - TGTGCCAGCAGCCCCCGCGGGCTGGACTACACAGATACGCAGTATTTT CASSPRGLDYTDTQYF
- TRBJ1-3 TRBV6-1 once TGTGCCAGCAGTAAAGGGGGACTAGGGGGAAACACCATATATTTT CASSKGGLGGNTIYF
- TRBJ1-5 TRBV27 - TGTGCCAGCAGTCCCTGGGGGGACGAGCAGCCCCAGCATTTT CASSPWGDEQPQHF
- TRBJ2-1 TRBV5-1 - TGCGCCAGCAGCCCCGGGACTCTTTACAATGAGCAGTTCTTC CASSPGTLYNEQFF
TRBD1 TRBJ2-7 TRBV6-6 - TGTGCCAGCAGTTCCTCCGGGACAGGGGCTGTGAGGCAGTACTTC CASSSSGTGAVRQYF
TRBD2 TRBJ2-7 TRBV6-6 - TGTGCCAGCAGCTATAGCGGGAGAGCCTACGAGCAGTACTTC CASSYSGRAYEQYF
- TRBJ1-3 TRBV5-1 - TGCGCCAGCAGCCCGGGAGGGACCCATGGAAACACCATATATTTT CASSPGGTHGNTIYF
- TRBJ2-1 TRBV5-8 - TGTGCCAGCAAGAGGGAAGTCGTCAATGAGCAGTTCTTC CASKREVVNEQFF
- TRBJ2-1 TRBV10-3 - TGTGCCATCAGTGAGCCCTTGGGCAATGAGCAGTTCTTC CAISEPLGNEQFF
TRBD2 TRBJ2-7 TRBV5-5 - TGTGCCAGCAGTTTTAGCGGGTTCTCCTACGAGCAGTACTTC CASSFSGFSYEQYF
- TRBJ2-2 TRBV5-1 few TGCGCCAGCAGCGGAGACTCGTACACCGGGGAGCTGTTTTTT CASSGDSYTGELFF
- TRBJ2-1 TRBV20-1 - TGCAGTGCGGACCCGGGGTATGAGCAGTTCTTC CSADPGYEQFF
TRBD1 TRBJ2-7 TRBV15 - TGTGCCACCAGCGAAGCCGGGACAGACTCCTACGAGCAGTACTTC CATSEAGTDSYEQYF
- TRBJ2-1 TRBV20-1 - TGCAGTGCTGCGCCCCTAGGTGAGCAGTTCTTC CSAAPLGEQFF
- TRBJ1-1 TRBV28 few TGTGCCAGCAGAACCCGGACAAGAAACACTGAAGCTTTCTTT CASRTRTRNTEAFF
- TRBJ2-1 TRBV5-6 - TGTGCCAGCAGCTTGCCGGGACTCCATCTAGGCAATGAGCAGTTCTTC CASSLPGLHLGNEQFF
TRBD1 TRBJ1-2 TRBV10-3 medium-sized TGTGCCATCACCAATACAGGGGTTGATGGTGGCTACACCTTC CAITNTGVDGGYTF
- TRBJ2-5 TRBV5-6 - TGTGCCAGCAGCTTCGGGGCCGGGACTGCCCAAGAGACCCAGTACTTC CASSFGAGTAQETQYF
TRBD2 TRBJ2-1 TRBV25-1 - TGTGCCAGCAGTGAATCGGGGACTAGTCAGGGACGTGAGCAGTTCTTC CASSESGTSQGREQFF
- TRBJ1-4 TRBV6-1 - TGTGCCAGTCTTAAGGACGGGGCTGGATATGAAAAACTGTTTTTT CASLKDGAGYEKLFF
- TRBJ1-1 TRBV28 few TGTGCCAGCAGTTTGGAGAACACTGAAGCTTTCTTT CASSLENTEAFF
TRBD1 TRBJ1-4 TRBV6-5 - TGTGCCTCTAGACAGGGAAATGAAAAACTGTTTTTT CASRQGNEKLFF
- TRBJ1-4 TRBV19 - TGTGCCAGTAGTATATCTGAAACTAATGAAAAACTGTTTTTT CASSISETNEKLFF
TRBD1 TRBJ2-1 TRBV5-1 once TGCGCCAGCAAATTGGCGCAGGGGGCAAGTGATGAGCAGTTCTTC CASKLAQGASDEQFF
- TRBJ2-1 TRBV30 once TGTGCCTGGAGTGGAGGGCGCAATGAGCAGTTCTTC CAWSGGRNEQFF